Listed below are T cell receptor beta chains from one sample, sequenced in a study of T cells in Graves' hyperthyroidism and ophthalmopathy. One entry per CDR3 protein results from TCRdb running MiXCR on the multiplex PCR reads. Of some 360,000 distinct CDR3 sequences in the sample, about a sixth were seen once. Sequencing input: blood. These receptors originate from a woman aged 40-49 years with Graves' ophthalmopathy. The CDR3 runs from the conserved cysteine through the conserved F or W. D genes are given only for firm matches. Only some rows state a clone size, as once, few, many or a class for expanded clones.

size,D,length,V,J,CDR3,DNA
many,-,11,TRBV30,TRBJ1-1,CAWLRTTEAFF,TGTGCCTGGCTCCGAACCACTGAAGCTTTCTTT
many,-,14,TRBV5-1,TRBJ1-1,CASSLTGQNTEAFF,TGCGCCAGCAGCTTGACAGGCCAGAACACTGAAGCTTTCTTT
many,TRBD2,16,TRBV6-5,TRBJ2-2,CASSYRTSGSSGELFF,TGTGCCAGCAGTTACCGGACTAGCGGGAGTTCCGGGGAGCTGTTTTTT
many,-,15,TRBV28,TRBJ2-5,CASSLGAGGWETQYF,TGTGCCAGCAGTTTAGGAGCAGGGGGGTGGGAGACCCAGTACTTC
many,-,13,TRBV12-3/TRBV12-4,TRBJ2-7,CASSLSQIGEQYF,TGTGCCAGCAGTTTAAGTCAAATTGGCGAGCAGTACTTC
few,-,15,TRBV3-1,TRBJ2-7,CASSQMHGEGDEQYF,TGTGCCAGCAGCCAAATGCATGGGGAGGGGGACGAGCAGTACTTC
many,TRBD2,14,TRBV20-1,TRBJ2-3,CSASTSGKTDTQYF,TGCAGTGCTTCAACTAGCGGAAAAACAGATACGCAGTATTTT
many,-,15,TRBV30,TRBJ1-2,CAWTPRGWAGYGYTF,TGTGCCTGGACCCCCCGGGGGTGGGCCGGGTATGGCTACACCTTC
few,-,14,TRBV5-8,TRBJ2-7,CASSLLGAGNEQSF,TGTGCCAGCAGCTTGCTAGGGGCGGGAAACGAGCAGTCCTTC
many,TRBD1,14,TRBV12-3/TRBV12-4,TRBJ1-5,CASRGQGVWQPQHF,TGTGCCAGCAGGGGACAGGGGGTTTGGCAGCCCCAGCATTTT
-,TRBD2,14,TRBV12-3/TRBV12-4,TRBJ2-4,CASSPTSGSNIQYF,TGTGCCAGCAGCCCGACTAGCGGGAGTAACATTCAGTACTTC
many,-,15,TRBV7-6,TRBJ2-7,CASSPAEGGFYEQYF,TGTGCCAGCAGCCCGGCGGAGGGGGGCTTCTACGAGCAATACTTC
many,TRBD2,14,TRBV10-3,TRBJ2-2,CAIGSREVPGELFF,TGTGCCATCGGTTCTCGGGAGGTCCCCGGGGAGCTGTTTTTT
many,-,15,TRBV6-5,TRBJ2-5,CASSYSSWGPETQYF,TGTGCCAGCAGTTACTCGAGTTGGGGCCCCGAGACCCAGTACTTC
-,TRBD2,16,TRBV7-8,TRBJ2-5,CASSIRLAGGQETQYF,TGTGCCAGCAGCATTCGACTAGCGGGGGGGCAAGAGACCCAGTACTTC
many,-,12,TRBV7-2,TRBJ2-5,CASSLKRETQYF,TGTGCCAGCAGCCTCAAGCGAGAGACCCAGTACTTC
many,-,13,TRBV20-1,TRBJ2-7,CSARAGLDYEQYF,TGCAGTGCTAGGGCGGGCCTTGATTACGAGCAGTACTTC
-,-,15,TRBV7-8,TRBJ2-7,CASTGGRAFSYEQYF,TGTGCCAGCACCGGGGGGCGGGCCTTCTCCTACGAGCAGTACTTC
many,-,14,TRBV6-1,TRBJ1-3,CASRSRGSGNTIYF,TGTGCCAGCAGATCCAGGGGTTCAGGAAACACCATATATTTT
many,-,11,TRBV2,TRBJ1-2,CAIRLTSGYTF,TGTGCCATCCGACTTACAAGCGGCTACACCTTC
-,-,16,TRBV6-1,TRBJ2-5,CASSEMEGQGEETQYF,TGTGCCAGCAGTGAAATGGAGGGGCAGGGAGAAGAGACCCAGTACTTC
many,-,16,TRBV7-9,TRBJ2-5,CASSLSGRQGAETQYF,TGTGCCAGCAGCCTAAGCGGCCGCCAGGGTGCAGAGACCCAGTACTTC
many,-,16,TRBV7-8,TRBJ1-3,CASKREWYSSGNTIYF,TGTGCCAGTAAAAGAGAGTGGTACTCCTCTGGAAACACCATATATTTT
many,-,15,TRBV20-1,TRBJ1-2,CSASKGQPADYGYTF,TGCAGTGCTTCTAAAGGACAGCCCGCGGACTATGGCTACACCTTC
many,TRBD1,19,TRBV28,TRBJ1-2,CASSFSFKTGAMMDYGYTF,TGTGCCAGCAGTTTTTCATTCAAGACAGGGGCAATGATGGACTATGGCTACACCTTC
many,TRBD1,15,TRBV11-2,TRBJ2-7,CASRQPGTGVYEQYF,TGTGCCAGCCGACAACCCGGGACAGGGGTCTACGAGCAGTACTTC
many,-,14,TRBV6-5,TRBJ1-1,CASSYSRLNTEAFF,TGTGCCAGCAGTTACAGTAGGCTTAACACTGAAGCTTTCTTT
many,TRBD2,16,TRBV7-8,TRBJ2-7,CASSARLATIGSEQYF,TGTGCCAGCAGCGCCCGACTAGCGACCATAGGATCCGAGCAGTACTTC
many,TRBD1,16,TRBV20-1,TRBJ1-2,CSARTVNPGQGYGYTF,TGCAGTGCTAGAACGGTCAATCCGGGACAGGGCTATGGCTACACCTTC
-,-,14,TRBV20-1,TRBJ1-1,CSARGLWGYTEAFF,TGCAGTGCTAGAGGCCTGTGGGGCTACACTGAAGCTTTCTTT
many,-,16,TRBV6-2/TRBV6-3,TRBJ1-5,CASSSQQAYSNQPQHF,TGTGCCAGCAGTTCCCAACAGGCGTATAGCAATCAGCCCCAGCATTTT
-,TRBD2,17,TRBV3-1,TRBJ2-5,CASSPMPLRLAGETQYF,TGTGCCAGCAGCCCCATGCCCTTAAGGCTAGCGGGAGAGACCCAGTACTTC
-,TRBD1,14,TRBV28,TRBJ1-1,CASSQGEEVTEAFF,TGTGCCAGTTCCCAGGGGGAGGAAGTCACTGAAGCTTTCTTT
many,-,12,TRBV29-1,TRBJ2-5,CSARQPQETQYF,TGCAGCGCCCGACAGCCGCAAGAGACCCAGTACTTC
many,TRBD1,14,TRBV10-3,TRBJ2-4,CAISEGRGKNIQYF,TGTGCCATCAGTGAGGGCAGGGGGAAAAACATTCAGTACTTC